The 23 T cell receptor beta chains listed next were all sequenced from one sample in a study of T cell responses to AZD1222 COVID-19 vaccine. Repertoires were generated with immunoSEQ multiplex PCR, while TCRdb's copy carries only in-frame clones and drops some. The table includes roughly 150,000 clones, roughly 92% detected once. Source: peripheral blood, taken 28 days after the second AZD1222 dose. The receptor set was obtained from an adult who received the AZD1222 COVID-19 vaccine.

The chain couples TRBV30 to TRBJ1-6; D possibly corresponds to TRBD1 (5 bases). Trimming left V 5 bases short and J 9 bases short, with 17 bases between. This CDR3 spans 14 amino acids. Per the germline V gene, CDR1 is GTSNPN and CDR2 is SVGIG (reference sequence). CDR3 sequence (DNA): TGTGCCTGGTCCCCCGGGGGTAGCGGTTCACCCCTCCACTTT. This encodes CAWSPGGSGSPLHF.

The chain uses TRBV27 and TRBJ1-4; D is unclear. Trimming took off 10 bases at V and 0 bases at J, with 15 bases between the two ends. The length of the CDR3 is 15 residues. Germline V gene sequence: CDR1 MNHEY, CDR2 SMNVEV (reference sequence). The chain's CDR3 is CATAFDPPTNEKLFF. In DNA form, the CDR3 reads TGTGCCACGGCCTTCGACCCCCCAACTAATGAAAAACTGTTTTTT. The whole variable domain, filled in from reference TRBV27 and TRBJ1-4, reads EAQVTQNPRYLITVTGKKLTVTCSQNMNHEYMSWYRQDPGLGLRQIYYSMNVEVTDKGDVPEGYKVSRKEKRNFPLILESPSPNQTSLYFCATAFDPPTNEKLFFGSGTQLSVL.

V is TRBV6-5 and J is TRBJ1-1; D is uncertain. Germline V gene lookup returns CDR1 MNHEY and CDR2 SVGAGI. V lost 5 bases to trimming and J lost 4 bases, with 5 bases between them. The CDR3 consists of 11 residues. The DNA of the CDR3 is TGTGCCAGCAGTAGTTCCACTGAAGCTTTCTTT. The encoded protein is CASSSSTEAFF.

The chain uses TRBV5-6 and TRBJ2-7, with D possibly being TRBD2 (5 bases). The ends were cut back, 4 bases at V and 3 bases at J, with 14 bases in the middle. The CDR3 is 14 residues long. Germline CDR1 is SGHDT and CDR2 is YYEEEE. CDR3 amino acids: CASSRAGDSYEQYF. As DNA, the CDR3 is TGTGCCAGCAGCCGCGCCGGGGATAGCTACGAGCAGTACTTC.

The chain uses TRBV11-2 and TRBJ2-1; D is undetermined. CDR3 size: 14 residues. CDR1 and CDR2 (germline): SGHAT, FQNNGV. The V gene lost 2 bases and the J gene lost 3 bases, with 8 bases spanning the gap. In nucleotides, the CDR3 is TGTGCCAGCAGCTTATGGGTTAACTACAATGAGCAGTTCTTC. Its translation is CASSLWVNYNEQFF.

V and J are TRBV10-3 and TRBJ2-1; the match to TRBD2 covers 11 bases. Germline trimming cut 5 bases from V and 4 bases from J; bases unmatched to any gene: 4. This CDR3 has 15 amino acids. Germline values: CDR1 ENHRY, CDR2 SYGVKD. The CDR3 coding sequence is TGTGCCATCAGTTCCGGGACTAGCGGATACAATGAGCAGTTCTTC. This sequence encodes CAISSGTSGYNEQFF.

CDR3 protein: CASSIVEGLAEAFF. For the CDR3, the DNA is TGTGCCAGTAGTATAGTTGAGGGGCTAGCTGAAGCTTTCTTT. The V call is TRBV19, the J call TRBJ1-1; TRBD1 is a possible D gene (5 bases). The V end was cut by 1 base, the J end by 6 bases, with 12 bases between. Germline lookup yields CDR1 LNHDA and CDR2 SQIVND (reference sequence). The CDR3 is 14 amino acids.

This rearrangement joins TRBV2 to TRBJ1-5; the D gene is possibly TRBD1 (6 bases). V was cut by 2 bases and J by 2 bases, with 7 bases left in between. The CDR3 extends over 14 amino acids. Germline V gene data show CDR1 as SNHLY and CDR2 as FYNNEI. The CDR3 spells CASSEQGRNQPQHF. CDR3 DNA sequence: TGTGCCAGCAGTGAACAGGGGCGCAATCAGCCCCAGCATTTT. Together with reference TRBV2 and TRBJ1-5, the CDR3 gives the full variable domain: EPEVTQTPSHQVTQMGQEVILRCVPISNHLYFYWYRQILGQKVEFLVSFYNNEISEKSEIFDDQFSVERPDGSNFTLKIRSTKLEDSAMYFCASSEQGRNQPQHFGDGTRLSIL.

V and J are TRBV7-3 and TRBJ2-1; maybe TRBD2 (6 bases). CDR1 SGHTA and CDR2 FQGTGA come from the germline V gene. Trimming stripped 5 bases from V and 9 bases from J, with 17 bases between. This CDR3 comprises 14 residues. CDR3 DNA sequence: TGTGCCAGCAGCGAGTCCGGGACTTCGGCTGAGCAGTTCTTC. Translated: CASSESGTSAEQFF. Full variable domain (rest looked up from reference TRBV7-3 and TRBJ2-1): GAGVSQTPSNKVTEKGKYVELRCDPISGHTALYWYRQSLGQGPEFLIYFQGTGAADDSGLPNDRFFAVRPEGSVSTLKIQRTERGDSAVYLCASSESGTSAEQFFGPGTRLTVL.

V usage is TRBV6-5 and J usage is TRBJ1-1, with 7 bases aligning to TRBD1. The CDR3 has 15 residues. V shed 8 bases and J 2 bases; nucleotides not matched to a gene: 11. Germline CDR1 and CDR2: MNHEY and SVGAGI. CDR3 in amino acids: CASGGQGQLNTEAFF. DNA of the CDR3: TGTGCCAGCGGAGGTCAGGGACAGCTAAACACTGAAGCTTTCTTT.

V is TRBV4-3 and J is TRBJ2-1; D is uncertain. CDR1 is LGHNA, CDR2 YSLEER, per germline. This CDR3 has 13 residues. Trimming pared 4 bases from V and 6 bases from J, leaving 10 bases between. This CDR3 is CASSPTRSNEQFF. The CDR3 bases are TGCGCCAGCAGCCCGACGCGGTCCAATGAGCAGTTCTTC.

The chain employs TRBV11-2 and TRBJ2-1, with D unresolved. The CDR3 has 13 amino acids. Germline V gene data show CDR1 as SGHAT and CDR2 as FQNNGV. V was shortened by 5 bases and J by 9 bases, with 14 bases between the two germline ends. CDR3 DNA: TGTGCCAGCAGCCAATACGGAGCCGGTGAGCAGTTCTTC. Encoded protein: CASSQYGAGEQFF.

The sample holds one count of this clone. The rearrangement links TRBV18 to TRBJ1-1; TRBD1 aligns across 8 bases. The J segment lost 4 bases and the V segment lost 1 base, leaving 5 bases of the junction unmatched. The germline CDR1 and CDR2 sequences are KGHSH and LQKENI. The CDR3 extends over 15 amino acids. The CDR3 nucleotides are TGTGCCAGCTCACCACAGAACACAGGGGGCACTGAAGCTTTCTTT. Amino acids: CASSPQNTGGTEAFF.

V is TRBV19 and J is TRBJ1-1; TRBD1 matches 8 bases. V was pared by 5 bases and J by 1 base, with 9 bases of the junction left unmatched. Germline V lookup: CDR1 LNHDA, CDR2 SQIVND (reference sequence). The CDR3 consists of 16 residues. CDR3 protein: CASSPSDRAGNTEAFF. The CDR3 coding sequence is TGTGCCAGTAGTCCTTCGGACAGGGCGGGGAACACTGAAGCTTTCTTT.

This chain links TRBV6-1 with TRBJ1-6; no definite D call. The V gene's germline CDR1 is MNHNS and CDR2 SASEGT. The CDR3 extends over 16 amino acids. V was cut by 1 base and J by 0 bases, with 7 bases left in between. The DNA of the CDR3 is TGTGCCAGCAGTGAAGTTCGGAGCTCCTATAATTCACCCCTCCACTTT. It specifies CASSEVRSSYNSPLHF.

This CDR3 reads CASSLIQIGTGGNSPLHF. The CDR3 bases are TGCGCCAGCAGCTTGATCCAGATAGGGACAGGGGGTAATTCACCCCTCCACTTT. The rearrangement uses TRBV5-1 and TRBJ1-6; TRBD1 matches at 11 bases. Germline lookup yields CDR1 SGHRS and CDR2 YFSETQ. V was clipped by 1 base and J by 6 bases; unmatched bases: 9. This CDR3 has 18 amino acids.

This sequence joins TRBV7-6 and TRBJ2-2; maybe TRBD2 (5 bases). Trimming stripped 5 bases from V and 7 bases from J, with 17 bases between. The length of the CDR3 is 15 residues. Germline V gene sequence: CDR1 SGHVS, CDR2 FNYEAQ. CDR3 protein: CASSPLAEVHGELFF. In DNA form, the CDR3 reads TGTGCCAGCAGCCCGCTTGCGGAGGTTCACGGGGAGCTGTTTTTT.

The J gene is TRBJ1-2, the V gene TRBV19, with a tentative D call TRBD1 (6 bases). Germline-derived CDR1 and CDR2 are LNHDA and SQIVND (reference sequence). This CDR3 is built from 13 residues. Trimming stripped 5 bases from V and 6 bases from J, with 13 bases between. The CDR3 sequence: CASSDRGSDGYTF. As DNA, the CDR3 is TGTGCCAGTAGTGATAGGGGGTCGGATGGCTACACCTTC.

DNA of the CDR3: TGTGCCAGCAGCGGCGGGGGGGCCTCCAATGAGCAGTTCTTC. It specifies CASSGGGASNEQFF. This sequence joins TRBV5-4 and TRBJ2-1; 9 bases are a match to TRBD2. The junction had 5 bases not matched to a gene; V was cut back by 4 bases and J by 6 bases. This CDR3 region has 14 residues. Germline CDR1 and CDR2: SGHNT and YYREEE (reference sequence).

The chain is built from TRBV5-6 and TRBJ2-5; possible D gene TRBD2, 5 bases. CDR1 SGHDT and CDR2 YYEEEE come from the germline V gene. CDR3 length equals 17 residues. V lost 4 bases and J lost 4, with 23 bases in between. The CDR3 DNA follows: TGTGCCAGCAGCCGAAAAGAGGAGGCATGGTTGGGAGAGACCCAGTACTTC. The encoded protein is CASSRKEEAWLGETQYF.

This sequence joins TRBV12-3 or TRBV12-4 and TRBJ1-1; D is perhaps TRBD1 (5 bases). Trimming removed 1 base at V and 8 bases at J, with 11 bases between. The CDR3 consists of 13 residues. CDR3 residues: CASSLDRGPEAFF. The CDR3 DNA follows: TGTGCCAGCAGTTTAGATAGGGGCCCCGAAGCTTTCTTT.

The chain has TRBV7-2 and TRBJ1-3; a weak D match, TRBD1 (6 bases). Germline V gene sequence: CDR1 SGHTA, CDR2 FQGNSA. V was clipped by 5 bases and J by 1 base, with 12 bases between them. The length of the CDR3 is 15 residues. The CDR3 region is CASSPGARSGNTIYF. As DNA, the CDR3 is TGTGCCAGCAGCCCGGGGGCACGATCTGGAAACACCATATATTTT. Using reference TRBV7-2 and TRBJ1-3 for the parts outside the CDR3, the full variable domain is GAGVSQSPSNKVTEKGKDVELRCDPISGHTALYWYRQSLGQGLEFLIYFQGNSAPDKSGLPSDRFSAERTGGSVSTLTIQRTQQEDSAVYLCASSPGARSGNTIYFGEGSWLTVV.

The chain uses TRBV7-2 and TRBJ1-6, with D perhaps matching TRBD1 (5 bases). The V gene's germline CDR1 is SGHTA and CDR2 FQGNSA. The V end lost 3 bases, the J end lost 8 bases, and 17 bases lay between the germline ends. The CDR3 length is 16 residues. The CDR3 DNA reads as TGTGCCAGCAGCTTTGATGGGGCGGCAGGGTATTCACCCCTCCACTTT. It specifies CASSFDGAAGYSPLHF.